The 29 T cell receptor beta chains in this list originate from one sample, sequenced in a study of blood T cells in healthy people across ages. Using a J-beta primer mix together with a sample-barcoded 5' primer, a second PCR was run for about 6 to 11 cycles. Each CDR3 protein gets one entry after TCRdb re-called the 5' RACE reads with MiXCR. This table has around 800,000 distinct CDR3 sequences, around 24% appearing once. These data were likewise used in another study, on T cells of mothers and their children.

The sequencing input was blood. The receptors come from a boy younger than 18 in good health.

This clonotype was counted between two and nine times. The genes are TRBV20-1 and TRBJ2-6; D is possibly TRBD2 (6 bases). CDR1 and CDR2 (germline): DFQATT, SNEGSKA (reference sequence). Trimming cost V 3 bases and J 1 base, with 10 bases left between them. The CDR3 is 15 residues long. The CDR3 DNA sequence: TGCAGTGCTAGGGTTGGAGGGTCTGGGGCCAACGTCCTGACTTTC. This sequence encodes CSARVGGSGANVLTF.

This clonotype turned up a few times. The rearrangement joins TRBV12-3 or TRBV12-4 to TRBJ2-7, with D perhaps given as TRBD1 or TRBD2 (7 bases each). Trimming took 4 bases from V and 2 from J, leaving 18 bases between them. The length of the CDR3 is 16 residues. The DNA of the CDR3 is TGTGCCAGCAGTTCCCTTCTACAGGGGACTACCTACGAGCAGTACTTC. This translates into CASSSLLQGTTYEQYF.

The chain is built from TRBV5-1 and TRBJ2-1; 9 bases align to TRBD2. CDR1 is SGHRS, CDR2 YFSETQ, per germline. The CDR3 consists of 15 residues. V lost 6 bases, J lost 2 bases, and 6 bases stayed unmatched. The CDR3 loop is CASMPSGEPYNEQFF. DNA of the CDR3: TGCGCCAGCATGCCTAGCGGGGAACCCTACAATGAGCAGTTCTTC.

With regard to this clonotype: A read error may account for a junction end that differs from germline. V is TRBV7-8 and J is TRBJ2-5; 11 bases match TRBD2. The germline V gene has CDR1 SGHVS and CDR2 FQNEAQ. This CDR3 has 15 amino acids. The CDR3 sequence is CASNLAGGIQETQYF. Written as DNA, the CDR3 is TGTGCCAGCAACTTAGCGGGGGGGATCCAAGAGACCCAGTACTTC.

This clonotype was recorded a few times. J is TRBJ2-7 and V is TRBV3-1; 10 bases fit TRBD1. CDR1 is LGHDT, CDR2 YNNKEL, per germline (reference sequence). Trimming at V came to 5 bases and at J to 5 bases, leaving 6 bases not matched to a gene. This CDR3 is 14 amino acids long. The CDR3 DNA reads TGTGCCAGCAGCGCCCGGGACAGGGGCCACGAGCAGTACTTC. Its protein product is CASSARDRGHEQYF.

There are a few counts of this clonotype. The rearrangement uses TRBV2 and TRBJ1-4; TRBD1 aligns across 8 bases. Germline values: CDR1 SNHLY, CDR2 FYNNEI. This CDR3 region has 14 residues. The V gene end was trimmed by 6 bases and the J gene end by 3 bases; junction bases not matched to a gene: 3. CDR3 sequence (DNA): TGTGCCAGCAGGCAGGGGGCTGCTAATGAAAAACTGTTTTTT. Amino acids: CASRQGAANEKLFF.

This clonotype was seen a few times. The genes are TRBV5-1 and TRBJ1-1, with 8 bases aligning to TRBD1. This CDR3 has 15 amino acids. The germline CDR1 and CDR2 sequences are SGHRS and YFSETQ. The ends lost 4 bases at V and 3 bases at J; junction bases unmatched: 8. CDR3 nucleotides: TGCGCCAGCAGCATGGGGACAGGCAGCTACACTGAAGCTTTCTTT. Translated, it gives CASSMGTGSYTEAFF.

The V gene is TRBV28, the J gene TRBJ2-1; D might be TRBD2 (6 bases). Germline CDR1 MDHEN, CDR2 SYDVKM. Deletions cut 6 bases from V and 9 bases from J, with 15 bases between. The CDR3 is 13 residues long. The CDR3 DNA reads as TGTGCCAGCAGGGACGGGGGTGAGCGTGAGCAGTTCTTC. Residues: CASRDGGEREQFF.

The J gene is TRBJ2-7, the V gene TRBV20-1; D is unclear. CDR1 and CDR2 from the germline V gene are DFQATT and SNEGSKA (reference sequence). With 0 bases removed from V and 0 bases from J, the gap between germline ends came to 6 bases. The CDR3 is made up of 13 amino acids. CDR3 region: CSARDWTSYEQYF. DNA of the CDR3: TGCAGTGCTAGAGACTGGACCTCCTACGAGCAGTACTTC.

In its sample, this clonotype was seen a few times. The rearrangement links TRBV3-1 to TRBJ2-5; TRBD2 matches 14 bases. Germline V CDR1 and CDR2: LGHDT, YNNKEL (reference sequence). The trim removed 4 bases at V and 4 bases at J, leaving 8 bases unmatched. CDR3 size: 17 residues. This CDR3 is CASSLGLAGGTRETQYF. The CDR3 DNA reads TGTGCCAGCAGCCTCGGACTAGCGGGGGGTACTCGAGAGACCCAGTACTTC.

This clonotype has more than one count but fewer than ten. The chain couples TRBV7-2 to TRBJ2-7; D is possibly TRBD2 (7 bases). This CDR3 contains 16 residues. V dropped 5 bases and J dropped 6 bases, with 23 bases sitting between them. CDR1 is SGHTA and CDR2 is FQGNSA in the germline V gene. CDR3 sequence: CASSRGGGLARSEQYF. CDR3 DNA sequence: TGTGCCAGCAGCCGAGGGGGAGGGCTAGCGAGGAGCGAGCAGTACTTC.

The chain uses TRBV2 and TRBJ1-4; 12 positions match TRBD1. This CDR3 spans 17 amino acids. The trim removed 4 bases at V and 7 bases at J, leaving 10 bases unmatched. Germline V gene sequence: CDR1 SNHLY, CDR2 FYNNEI. CDR3 residues: CASSVSGTGGVGEKLFF. The CDR3 nucleotides are TGTGCCAGCAGTGTGTCCGGGACAGGGGGCGTTGGTGAAAAACTGTTTTTT. Using reference TRBV2 and TRBJ1-4 for the parts outside the CDR3, the full variable domain is EPEVTQTPSHQVTQMGQEVILRCVPISNHLYFYWYRQILGQKVEFLVSFYNNEISEKSEIFDDQFSVERPDGSNFTLKIRSTKLEDSAMYFCASSVSGTGGVGEKLFFGSGTQLSVL.

The rearrangement uses TRBV28 and TRBJ2-5, with D possibly being TRBD2 (5 bases). Germline V CDR1 and CDR2: MDHEN, SYDVKM. CDR3 length equals 15 residues. V was shortened by 3 bases and J by 0 bases, with 11 bases between the two germline ends. This CDR3 is CASSLPTRHQETQYF. Written as DNA, the CDR3 is TGTGCCAGCAGTTTGCCAACTAGGCACCAAGAGACCCAGTACTTC.

V gene TRBV2 combines with J gene TRBJ1-4; weak D call: TRBD1 (6 bases). The V end was cut by 5 bases, the J end by 7 bases, with 14 bases between. The germline V gene encodes CDR1 SNHLY and CDR2 FYNNEI. This CDR3 contains 14 residues. CDR3 protein: CASSKNREREKLFF. CDR3 in DNA: TGTGCCAGCAGTAAGAACAGGGAACGTGAAAAACTGTTTTTT.

The chain couples TRBV7-9 to TRBJ2-5; possibly TRBD1 for D (6 bases). The closer fit of TRBJ2-1 to the DNA end suggests the J call may be wrong. Looked up from germline, CDR1 is SEHNR and CDR2 is FQNEAQ (reference sequence). The CDR3 has 15 amino acids. In DNA form, the CDR3 reads TGTGCCAGCAGCTTAGACCGGCAGGGGTACAATGAGCAGTTCTTC. This codes for CASSLDRQGYNEQFF.

V and J are TRBV2 and TRBJ1-2; perhaps TRBD1 as D (5 bases). The CDR3 has 12 amino acids. The germline CDR1 and CDR2 sequences are SNHLY and FYNNEI. Trimming pared 6 bases from V and 4 bases from J, leaving 9 bases between. The CDR3 sequence: CASRTDIYGYTF. The CDR3 DNA is TGTGCCAGCAGGACAGACATCTATGGCTACACCTTC.

The gene calls are TRBV20-1 and TRBJ1-1; D gene uncertain. There are 12 residues in the CDR3. Trimming pared 3 bases from V and 5 bases from J, leaving 10 bases between. Germline-derived CDR1 and CDR2 are DFQATT and SNEGSKA (reference sequence). Here the CDR3 reads CSASRLRTEAFF. CDR3 bases: TGCAGTGCTAGTAGACTGAGGACTGAAGCTTTCTTT.

The sample holds a few counts of this clonotype. The chain recombines TRBV6-5 with TRBJ2-5; TRBD1 is a possible D gene (6 bases). V lost 2 bases and J lost 1, with 17 bases in between. The CDR3 is 17 amino acids. Germline V gene data show CDR1 as MNHEY and CDR2 as SVGAGI. The chain's CDR3 is CASSYDRDKFLQETQYF. In DNA form, the CDR3 reads TGTGCCAGCAGTTACGACCGGGACAAATTCCTCCAAGAGACCCAGTACTTC.

In this sample, this clonotype turned up a few times. This chain links TRBV6-5 with TRBJ1-6; tentative D call: TRBD1 (6 bases). The CDR3 is made up of 16 amino acids. The germline V and J ends were trimmed by 2 bases and 8 bases, with 16 bases remaining between them. Per germline, CDR1 MNHEY and CDR2 SVGAGI. The chain's CDR3 is CASSYATGIPHSPLHF. CDR3 bases: TGTGCCAGCAGTTACGCCACAGGGATCCCCCATTCACCCCTCCACTTT.

The chain employs TRBV6-1 and TRBJ1-1; weak D call: TRBD1 (5 bases). Trimming cost V 1 base and J 3 bases, with 9 bases left between them. The germline V gene has CDR1 MNHNS and CDR2 SASEGT. This CDR3 region has 14 residues. The CDR3 DNA reads as TGTGCCAGCAGTGAAGTCTGGGGGGACACTGAAGCTTTCTTT. The encoded protein is CASSEVWGDTEAFF.

This clonotype was seen a few times. This could be a read error, since a much larger clone is one nucleotide away. This chain connects TRBV13 to TRBJ2-1, with a possible D match to TRBD2 (5 bases). This CDR3 has 11 residues. In germline, CDR1 is PRHDT, CDR2 FYEKMQ (reference sequence). Deletions cut 5 bases from V and 10 bases from J, with 9 bases between. The CDR3 sequence is CASSPSSEQFF. The CDR3 nucleotides are TGTGCCAGCAGCCCCTCTAGCGAGCAGTTCTTC.

This clonotype has just one count. The chain joins TRBV27 to TRBJ2-7; D may correspond to TRBD1 or TRBD2 (5 bases each). Germline values: CDR1 MNHEY, CDR2 SMNVEV (reference sequence). CDR3 length: 16 residues. Trimming shortened V by 0 bases and J by 2 bases, and 14 bases separated the two germline ends. DNA for the CDR3: TGTGCCAGCAGTTTATCGAACCGGGACCCGACCTACGAGCAGTACTTC. Encoded protein: CASSLSNRDPTYEQYF.

The V and J genes are TRBV19 and TRBJ1-1, with 8 bases aligning to TRBD1. The J segment lost 3 bases and the V segment lost 4 bases, leaving 4 bases of the junction unmatched. The germline CDR1 and CDR2 sequences are LNHDA and SQIVND (reference sequence). The CDR3 has 14 residues. In DNA, the CDR3 is TGTGCCAGTAGTAACGGACAGGGCGACACTGAAGCTTTCTTT. It translates to CASSNGQGDTEAFF.

CDR3 residues: CASSQTEAGAQETQYF. CDR3 DNA sequence: TGCGCCAGCAGCCAGACGGAAGCGGGGGCCCAGGAGACCCAGTACTTC. The chain links TRBV4-1 to TRBJ2-5; 8 bases align to TRBD2. The V and J ends lost 3 bases and 5 bases, in that order; junction bases with no gene match: 11. The CDR3 is 16 residues long. Germline loops: CDR1 MGHRA, CDR2 YSYEKL.

This clonotype was detected only a few times. The V gene is TRBV4-1, the J gene TRBJ2-1; 7 nucleotides match TRBD2. The CDR3 is 18 amino acids. Germline V gene sequence: CDR1 MGHRA, CDR2 YSYEKL. V trimming: 3 bases; J trimming: 5 bases; junction bases outside the gene matches: 16. The CDR3 spells CASSHPARRRGSDNEQFF. DNA for the CDR3: TGCGCCAGCAGCCACCCCGCCCGGCGGCGGGGGTCCGACAATGAGCAGTTCTTC.

This clonotype was seen more than once but under ten times. A junction boundary mismatches the germline segment, possibly from a read error. The rearrangement joins TRBV5-4 to TRBJ2-3; 8 nucleotides line up with TRBD2. CDR1 and CDR2 (germline): SGHNT, YYREEE (reference sequence). The CDR3 sequence is 14 residues long. The CDR3 DNA reads as TGCGCCAGCAGAAAACGGGGGGGAACAGATACGCAGTATTTT. This gives the protein CASRKRGGTDTQYF.

This clonotype was detected only once. The chain is built from TRBV12-3 or TRBV12-4 and TRBJ2-3; unclear D gene. The V end was cut by 5 bases, the J end by 4 bases, with 10 bases between. The CDR3 runs to 13 residues. CDR3 bases: TGTGCCAGCAGTACTACTCATCCAGATACGCAGTATTTT. Protein product: CASSTTHPDTQYF.

Only a few counts were recorded for this clonotype. V gene TRBV11-2 combines with J gene TRBJ2-5, with TRBD1 matching 9 bases. In germline, CDR1 is SGHAT, CDR2 FQNNGV. Germline trimming cut 4 bases from V and 5 bases from J; bases unmatched to any gene: 8. CDR3 length equals 15 residues. The CDR3 region is CASSSTGGAGETQYF. The CDR3 region has the DNA TGTGCCAGCAGCTCGACAGGGGGGGCCGGGGAGACCCAGTACTTC.

The chain uses TRBV4-1 and TRBJ2-5; D is possibly TRBD1 (6 bases). Germline lookup yields CDR1 MGHRA and CDR2 YSYEKL. The CDR3 covers 16 residues. V dropped 0 bases and J dropped 3 bases, with 14 bases sitting between them. CDR3 sequence (DNA): TGCGCCAGCAGCCAAGAAGGGCAGGGGCCAAAAGAGACCCAGTACTTC. Translation gives CASSQEGQGPKETQYF.